This T cell receptor (beta chain) was documented in a study of blood T cells in healthy people across ages (dated by TCRdb to the mid-2010s). Regarding the research as a whole: Template switching captured roughly one uniquely barcoded TCR beta cDNA molecule per two T cells in model experiments. Using deep sequencing normalized with unique cDNA molecular identifiers, the study measured how TCR beta repertoire diversity changes with age. The donors were split into four age groups: young (average roughly 15 years), middle-aged (roughly 39), aged (about 56) and long-lived (under 85). Donors of different ages were randomly distributed across sequencing lanes to avoid experimental bias. The study analyzed two additional independent replicas of 1 million unique cDNA reads from the same blood draw for two donors, one aged 18 to 29 and one aged 80 or older. Summary of the overall study and its limitations: As age increased, observed TCR beta diversity per million T cells dropped in a roughly linear way, and a significant reduction was already evident by age about 40. Estimates of total diversity based on one million sequenced T cells were regarded as lower bounds and as underestimates. The long-lived group showed more naive CD4+ T cells, fewer expanded clones and increased TCR diversity than the aged group, suggesting age selection. Bulk unsorted PBMC profiling prevented conclusive comparison of naive and antigen-experienced compartments. There was a strong correlation between observed TCR beta diversity and the percentage of naive T cells measured by flow cytometry. The CMV infection status of donors was not known, potentially confounding age-related changes in expanded clonotypes.

The CDR3 goes from the cysteine to the phenylalanine over 13 residues. Only the CDR3 region is kept as DNA, spanning 39 bases read in frame from base 1. The germline V end is reduced by 2 bases and the J end by 7 bases; junction bases left unmatched: 2. From the germline V gene (reference sequence), CDR1 is DFQATT and CDR2 is SNEGSKA. Systemically healthy Caucasian individuals from Russia, around 39 in total and aged about 6 to 100 years, were included as donors. Ten milliliters of peripheral blood were collected from each donor into EDTA-treated Vacutainer tubes. Ficoll-Paque density-gradient centrifugation was used to isolate PBMCs, with at least 7 million obtained per sample. Total RNA was extracted from PBMCs with Trizol reagent, with at least 6 micrograms obtained per sample. For every donor, flow cytometry on a PBMC aliquot measured the percentage of naive CD45RAhigh/CD27high T cells. Library generation was performed with 5' RACE. The sequencing machine was an Illumina HiSeq 2500. The second PCR ran for roughly 7 to 12 cycles and used a J-beta primer mix along with a sample-barcoded 5' primer. A unique molecular identifier was introduced onto each TCR beta cDNA molecule by a template-switch 5' adaptor carrying 12 random nucleotides. Each sample yielded at least 2.5 million CDR3-containing paired-end reads. First-strand cDNA synthesis was performed from all RNA using the Mint cDNA synthesis kit, with priming by a TRBC-specific oligonucleotide. Following uracil-DNA glycosylase treatment, a first 18-cycle PCR with universal primers M1SS and BC2_uni_R was performed on all cDNA. In the paper's pipeline: Each sample was normalized by randomly selecting 1 million high-quality reads, each carrying a distinct molecular identifier. Instead of being binned into consensus sequences, reads that shared molecular identifiers were thrown out. MiTCR, set to a Q25 quality threshold and the strictest error-elimination algorithm, was used for CDR3 identification, clonotype clustering and error correction. A nonparametric unseen species model using Euler transformation provided a lower-bound estimate of total TCR beta diversity. Using fastp at Q25 and MiXCR, TCRdb reprocessed the public reads and kept productive beta chains. Every distinct CDR3 protein forms one entry, paired with its most common genes and DNA. What appears here as the V and J calls and clone size reflects TCRdb's work, not the paper's. The sample has approximately 810,000 distinct CDR3 sequences on record, under 40% of them singletons. The ten largest clones take up 10% to 15% of the sample.

About this clonotype: The specificity of this receptor is unknown. No quality values exist for individual bases; no much larger clone is one base distant.

This TCR derives from a man between 18 and 29 years old in good health. The specimen sequenced was blood. Recombination linked TRBV20-1 to TRBJ1-6; 7 middle bases align to TRBD1. The CDR3: CSARRDSNSPLHF. Here is the DNA: TGCAGTGCTAGACGGGACAGCAATTCACCCCTCCACTTT.